The 27 T cell receptor beta chains presented below share a single source sample, sequenced in a study of shared clonotypes between healthy human individuals. Measured with immunoSEQ multiplex PCR; TCRdb has only the in-frame clones, and not every one. The sample lists some 800,000 clones; about 91% were seen once. Terminally differentiated effector memory CD45RA+ cells were excluded from the naive CD8 cells, which were CD45RO-negative and positively selected for CCR7. Sequenced material: naive CD8+ T cells sorted from blood. The origin of the receptors is a young man in good health.

This clone was counted once. V and J are TRBV13 and TRBJ1-2; D possibly corresponds to TRBD1 (5 bases). Trimming took off 6 bases at V and 5 bases at J, with 7 bases between the two ends. The germline V gene has CDR1 PRHDT and CDR2 FYEKMQ (reference sequence). CDR3 length: 11 residues. In DNA, the CDR3 is TGTGCCAGCAGGACAGTTTATGGCTACACCTTC. Its translation is CASRTVYGYTF. Combining the CDR3 with reference TRBV13 and TRBJ1-2 gives the whole variable domain AAGVIQSPRHLIKEKRETATLKCYPIPRHDTVYWYQQGPGQDPQFLISFYEKMQSDKGSIPDRFSAQQFSDYHSELNMSSLELGDSALYFCASRTVYGYTFGSGTRLTVV.

This chain uses TRBV25-1 with TRBJ2-7; D not certain. The CDR3 runs 13 residues. Germline lookup yields CDR1 MGHDK and CDR2 SYGVNS. The V end lost 0 bases, the J end lost 6 bases, and 9 bases lay between the germline ends. The CDR3 DNA is TGTGCCAGCAGTGAATACGGCATTAGCGAGCAGTACTTC. Protein product: CASSEYGISEQYF.

The chain combines TRBV9 with TRBJ2-3; D is tentatively TRBD1 or TRBD2 (5 bases each). V lost 0 bases, J lost 2 bases, and 16 bases lay in between. The CDR3 spans 17 residues. Germline assignment: CDR1 SGDLS and CDR2 YYNGEE. CDR3 region: CASSVAGDLRTTDTQYF. In DNA form, the CDR3 reads TGTGCCAGCAGCGTAGCCGGGGACCTCCGAACCACAGATACGCAGTATTTT.

This clone has just one count. The rearrangement uses TRBV7-8 and TRBJ2-1; D unresolved. Germline loops: CDR1 SGHVS, CDR2 FQNEAQ. The CDR3 runs to 11 residues. The germline V and J ends were trimmed by 6 bases and 4 bases, with 4 bases remaining between them. CDR3 amino acids: CASREYNEQFF. CDR3 sequence (DNA): TGTGCCAGCAGAGAGTACAATGAGCAGTTCTTC.

This chain connects TRBV9 to TRBJ1-4; 7 bases line up with TRBD1. The J segment lost 4 bases and the V segment lost 1 base, leaving 10 bases of the junction unmatched. CDR1 SGDLS and CDR2 YYNGEE come from the germline V gene. The CDR3 length is 17 residues. The CDR3 protein is CASSVSDWTGYNEKLFF. CDR3 nucleotides: TGTGCCAGCAGCGTATCCGACTGGACAGGTTATAATGAAAAACTGTTTTTT.

The rearrangement uses TRBV7-3 and TRBJ2-7, with 7 positions matching TRBD2. Germline assignment: CDR1 SGHTA and CDR2 FQGTGA. The CDR3 has 16 residues. The J segment lost 2 bases and the V segment lost 5 bases, leaving 12 bases of the junction unmatched. CDR3 sequence: CASSLKRDSLPYEQYF. The DNA for the CDR3 is TGTGCCAGCAGCCTCAAGCGGGACTCCCTACCCTACGAGCAGTACTTC. Together with reference TRBV7-3 and TRBJ2-7, the CDR3 gives the full variable domain: GAGVSQTPSNKVTEKGKYVELRCDPISGHTALYWYRQSLGQGPEFLIYFQGTGAADDSGLPNDRFFAVRPEGSVSTLKIQRTERGDSAVYLCASSLKRDSLPYEQYFGPGTRLTVT.

The rearrangement uses TRBV7-9 and TRBJ2-7; D is possibly TRBD2 (5 bases). The CDR3 length is 14 residues. In germline, CDR1 is SEHNR, CDR2 FQNEAQ (reference sequence). The V gene lost 3 bases and the J gene lost 2 bases, with 11 bases spanning the gap. The CDR3 coding sequence is TGTGCCAGCAGCTTCGCACTAGAGACCTACGAGCAGTACTTC. Protein: CASSFALETYEQYF.

V gene TRBV11-2 combines with J gene TRBJ2-3; TRBD1 is a possible D gene (5 bases). Germline V gene sequence: CDR1 SGHAT, CDR2 FQNNGV. The CDR3 is 16 residues long. V was shortened by 1 base and J by 0 bases, with 11 bases between the two germline ends. CDR3 DNA sequence: TGTGCCAGCAGCTTAGGGCCAGGGTCTAGCACAGATACGCAGTATTTT. It codes for CASSLGPGSSTDTQYF.

V usage is TRBV4-1 and J usage is TRBJ2-5; 9 bases match TRBD1. In germline, CDR1 is MGHRA, CDR2 YSYEKL. V was clipped by 6 bases and J by 5 bases; unmatched bases: 7. The CDR3 has 14 amino acids. The CDR3 nucleotides read TGCGCCAGCAGGGGGGGACAGGGCGTGGAGACCCAGTACTTC. Its protein product is CASRGGQGVETQYF.

The chain employs TRBV30 and TRBJ2-3; D might be TRBD2 (6 bases). This CDR3 region has 15 residues. Trimming shortened V by 3 bases and J by 0 bases, and 13 bases separated the two germline ends. The V gene's germline CDR1 is GTSNPN and CDR2 SVGIG (reference sequence). The CDR3 sequence: CAWRDGTSSTDTQYF. CDR3 bases: TGTGCCTGGAGGGACGGGACTTCTAGCACAGATACGCAGTATTTT.

This clone was counted a single time. The chain carries TRBV15 and TRBJ2-7; 7 nucleotides match TRBD1. The CDR3 is 15 amino acids. After removal of 0 bases from V and 5 bases from J, the junction contained 7 bases not matched to a gene. Germline assignment: CDR1 LNHNV and CDR2 YYDKDF (reference sequence). The CDR3 DNA reads as TGTGCCACCAGCAGAGATGGGTTGACAGGGAACGAGCAGTACTTC. Translating gives CATSRDGLTGNEQYF.

This clone is a singleton in its sample. This rearrangement joins TRBV9 to TRBJ1-1, with 12 bases fitting TRBD1. With 3 bases clipped from V and 7 bases from J, the junction kept 10 bases outside the gene matches. The germline V gene encodes CDR1 SGDLS and CDR2 YYNGEE. The length of the CDR3 is 16 residues. Written as DNA, the CDR3 is TGTGCCAGCAGCGGATACGGGACAGGGGGCGCAGGTGAAGCTTTCTTT. This sequence encodes CASSGYGTGGAGEAFF.

V usage is TRBV2 and J usage is TRBJ2-7, with 9 bases matching TRBD1. The CDR3 covers 14 residues. The trim removed 7 bases at V and 3 bases at J, leaving 7 bases unmatched. Per the germline V gene, CDR1 is SNHLY and CDR2 is FYNNEI. The CDR3 DNA sequence: TGTGCCAGCAAACACCAGGACAGGGGCTACGAGCAGTACTTC. This codes for CASKHQDRGYEQYF.

J is TRBJ2-7 and V is TRBV29-1; TRBD2 matches at 8 bases. Germline V gene data show CDR1 as SQVTM and CDR2 as ANQGSEA. V gave up 6 bases and J gave up 3 bases; unmatched junction bases: 7. The CDR3 is 13 residues long. The CDR3 spells CSVWDSGNYEQYF. CDR3 sequence (DNA): TGCAGCGTCTGGGATAGCGGGAACTACGAGCAGTACTTC.

V gene TRBV11-2 combines with J gene TRBJ2-7; 9 bases fit TRBD1. The CDR3 loop spans 16 amino acids. The V and J ends lost 1 base and 3 bases, in that order; junction bases with no gene match: 7. The germline gives CDR1 SGHAT, CDR2 FQNNGV. The CDR3 bases are TGTGCCAGCAGCTTAGTGGTTGGGACAGGGCTCTACGAGCAGTACTTC. This sequence encodes CASSLVVGTGLYEQYF.

Note on this clone: Germline is not matched at one junction end, which may reflect a read error. V and J are TRBV5-1 and TRBJ1-1, with D possibly TRBD1 on 5 matching bases. CDR1 SGHRS and CDR2 YFSETQ come from the germline V gene. The CDR3 runs 14 residues. The CDR3 sequence: CASSWVRGNAEAFF. In nucleotides, the CDR3 is TGCGCCAGCAGCTGGGTGCGGGGGAACGCTGAAGCTTTCTTT.

This chain uses TRBV7-2 with TRBJ2-7; no clear D. CDR1 and CDR2 (germline): SGHTA, FQGNSA. V lost 6 bases to trimming and J lost 3 bases, with 18 bases between them. CDR3 length: 15 amino acids. The CDR3 coding sequence is TGTGCCAGCAGTTCATCCGGAACAGACTTCTACGAGCAGTACTTC. Translating it yields CASSSSGTDFYEQYF.

The chain links TRBV7-9 to TRBJ1-4; possibly TRBD1 for D (5 bases). Germline V gives CDR1 SEHNR, CDR2 FQNEAQ (reference sequence). This CDR3 is built from 16 residues. With 5 bases removed from V and 5 bases from J, the gap between germline ends came to 18 bases. The CDR3 here is CASSLPAQAANEKLFF. For the CDR3, the DNA is TGTGCCAGCAGCCTCCCAGCACAGGCAGCGAATGAAAAACTGTTTTTT.

The chain recombines TRBV6-1 with TRBJ2-1; TRBD2 might be the D (5 bases). Germline-derived CDR1 and CDR2 are MNHNS and SASEGT. Trimming left V 4 bases short and J 0 bases short, with 13 bases between. CDR3 length: 16 residues. The chain's CDR3 is CASSGRPSSSYNEQFF. CDR3 in DNA: TGTGCCAGCAGTGGCCGGCCTAGCAGCTCCTACAATGAGCAGTTCTTC.

The chain recombines TRBV4-1 with TRBJ2-7; TRBD1 is a possible D gene (6 bases). CDR3 size: 15 residues. Germline V gene sequence: CDR1 MGHRA, CDR2 YSYEKL. Trimming removed 4 bases from V and 5 bases from J, with 18 bases in between. The CDR3, as DNA: TGCGCCAGCAGCCCCCCGGACAGTTTAAGGGACGAGCAGTACTTC. The encoded protein is CASSPPDSLRDEQYF.

The gene calls are TRBV7-8 and TRBJ2-5; TRBD2 might be the D (6 bases). CDR1 is SGHVS, CDR2 FQNEAQ, per germline. This CDR3 has 14 residues. Trimming cost V 2 bases and J 1 base, with 8 bases left between them. CDR3 in amino acids: CASSLLAAQETQYF. The CDR3 nucleotides are TGTGCCAGCAGCTTATTAGCGGCCCAAGAGACCCAGTACTTC.

The chain has TRBV6-5 and TRBJ1-4; D is uncertain. CDR1 MNHEY and CDR2 SVGAGI come from the germline V gene. This CDR3 spans 14 amino acids. V dropped 10 bases and J dropped 3 bases, with 15 bases sitting between them. The CDR3 here is CAILTGSANEKLFF. As DNA, the CDR3 is TGTGCCATCCTCACGGGGTCGGCTAATGAAAAACTGTTTTTT.

Worth noting for this clone: This specimen includes other DNA sequences encoding the same CDR3. The genes are TRBV5-6 and TRBJ1-2, with a weak D call TRBD1 (5 bases). Germline V CDR1 and CDR2: SGHDT, YYEEEE. The CDR3 is 15 residues long. V was clipped by 1 base and J by 5 bases, with 15 bases between them. CDR3 nucleotides: TGTGCCAGCAGCTTGTGGGTCCAGGGAGGGTATGGCTACACCTTC. Its translation is CASSLWVQGGYGYTF.

The genes are TRBV5-4 and TRBJ2-4; tentative D call: TRBD2 (6 bases). The CDR3 spans 11 residues. CDR1 is SGHNT, CDR2 YYREEE, per germline (reference sequence). The ends were cut back, 5 bases at V and 8 bases at J, with 8 bases in the middle. The DNA of the CDR3 is TGTGCCAGCAGTTGGGGGGACATTCAGTACTTC. Translated: CASSWGDIQYF.

In DNA form, the CDR3 reads TGTGCCAGCAGCTTAGAAGCGGGACAGGAGACCTACGAGCAGTACTTC. Translation gives CASSLEAGQETYEQYF. The chain is built from TRBV7-9 and TRBJ2-7; the D gene is possibly TRBD1 (8 bases). The CDR3 runs 16 residues. Germline loops: CDR1 SEHNR, CDR2 FQNEAQ (reference sequence). V shed 1 base and J shed 2 bases, with 15 bases lying between them.

V usage is TRBV6-6 and J usage is TRBJ1-5; TRBD1 matches 9 bases. V lost 7 bases, J lost 5 bases, and 6 bases stayed unmatched. The CDR3 is 14 residues long. CDR1 and CDR2 (germline): MNHNY, SVGAGI (reference sequence). The CDR3 region has the DNA TGTGCCAGCAACTCCGGACAGGGGTATCAGCCCCAGCATTTT. It specifies CASNSGQGYQPQHF.

This clone has a single count. The CDR3 DNA reads TGTGCCAGCAGCGGACTAGCGGGATTGGACAATGAGCAGTTCTTC. It specifies CASSGLAGLDNEQFF. V is TRBV6-6 and J is TRBJ2-1, with 12 bases identical to TRBD2. CDR3 length: 15 amino acids. Germline CDR1 is MNHNY and CDR2 is SVGAGI (reference sequence). V gave up 6 bases and J gave up 5 bases; unmatched junction bases: 5.